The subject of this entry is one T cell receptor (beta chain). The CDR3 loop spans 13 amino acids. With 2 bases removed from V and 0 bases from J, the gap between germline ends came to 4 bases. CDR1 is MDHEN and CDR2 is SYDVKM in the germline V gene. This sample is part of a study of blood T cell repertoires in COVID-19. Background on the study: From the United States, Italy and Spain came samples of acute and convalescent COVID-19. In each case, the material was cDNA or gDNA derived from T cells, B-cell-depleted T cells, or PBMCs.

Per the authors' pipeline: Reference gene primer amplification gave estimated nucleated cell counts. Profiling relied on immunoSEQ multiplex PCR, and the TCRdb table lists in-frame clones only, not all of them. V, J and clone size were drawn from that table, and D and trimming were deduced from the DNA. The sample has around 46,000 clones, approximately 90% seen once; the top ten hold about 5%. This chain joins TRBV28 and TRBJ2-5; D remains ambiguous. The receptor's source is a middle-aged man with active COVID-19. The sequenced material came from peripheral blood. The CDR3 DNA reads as TGTGCCAGCAGTTTAACGGACCAAGAGACCCAGTACTTC. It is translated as CASSLTDQETQYF.